One sample yielded the 12 T cell receptor beta chains listed below, sequenced in a study of T cell clonality in common variable immunodeficiency. Sequenced by immunoSEQ multiplex PCR; TCRdb stores in-frame clones only, minus some. There are around 42,000 clones in the sample, none observed a single time. Study-wide results and limits: In common variable immunodeficiency, TCR beta chains reportedly carried fewer deletions and N-nucleotide insertions.

For these TCRs, the target antigens are not known. Input material: peripheral blood mononuclear cells. These receptors were collected from a human donor with common variable immunodeficiency.

Points on this clone: The DNA ends 3 residues before the CDR3 does, and the rest of the CDR3 is filled in from the germline J gene. The J gene is TRBJ1-6, the V gene TRBV6-1; D unresolved. Trimming removed 4 bases from V and 4 bases from J, with 8 bases in between. This CDR3 has 14 amino acids. Germline values: CDR1 MNHNS, CDR2 SASEGT. CDR3 DNA, as far as it was read: TGTGCCAGCAGTGTATTGGCTTATAATTCACCC. Its translation: CASSVLAYNSP. The CDR3 in its entirety is CASSVLAYNSPLHF.

In regard to this clone: At one boundary the junction diverges from the germline segment, which might be a read error. The read terminates 3 residues ahead of where the CDR3 ends, so the germline J gene completes it. V usage is TRBV7-3 and J usage is TRBJ1-3; 7 positions match TRBD1. CDR1 is SGHTA and CDR2 is FQGTGA in the germline V gene. The CDR3 is 13 residues long. CDR3 amino acids: CSSSQGVGNTIYF. The CDR3 bases that were read are TGTTCCAGCAGCCAGGGGGTTGGAAACACC.

This clone has ten or more counts. The CDR3 end falls 3 residues outside the read, so it is completed with the germline J gene. This chain joins TRBV6-2 or TRBV6-3 and TRBJ2-5, with a weak D call TRBD1 (6 bases). CDR1 is MNHEY, CDR2 SVGEGT, per germline. V gave up 0 bases and J gave up 5 bases, with 16 bases separating them. This CDR3 has 16 amino acids. CDR3 DNA (partial): TGTGCCAGCAGTTACTCGAACCCACAGGGATGGGAGACC. Translation: CASSYSNPQGWET. The whole CDR3 sequence is CASSYSNPQGWETQYF.

There are many counts of this clone. The sequenced fragment ends 3 residues before the CDR3 boundary, so the rest is inferred from the germline J gene. The chain is built from TRBV18 and TRBJ2-2; possible D gene TRBD2, 5 bases. Germline V gene sequence: CDR1 KGHSH, CDR2 LQKENI. Deletions cut 3 bases from V and 9 bases from J, with 5 bases between. The CDR3 consists of 11 residues. The CDR3: CASSPDWELFF. CDR3 bases read: TGTGCCAGCTCACCGGACTGGGAG.

Comment on this clone: The read terminates 3 residues before the CDR3 end, so the remaining end is supplied by the germline J gene. The rearrangement links TRBV10-1 to TRBJ2-1, with 11 nucleotides matching TRBD1. This CDR3 spans 16 amino acids. V was pared by 6 bases and J by 1 base, with 5 bases of the junction left unmatched. Germline lookup yields CDR1 WNHNN and CDR2 SYGVQD (reference sequence). CDR3 bases read: TGCGCCAGCAGAGATAGGGACAGGGGGTCCTACAATGAG. It translates to CASRDRDRGSYNE. The full CDR3 protein reads CASRDRDRGSYNEQFF.

To note about this clone: Sequencing ends 3 residues short of the CDR3 end; the germline J gene provides the rest. This sequence joins TRBV11-3 and TRBJ2-1, with 7 positions matching TRBD1. Germline CDR1 reads SGHNT; CDR2 reads YENEEA. The CDR3 is 14 amino acids. Losses at the gene ends were 1 base for V and 6 bases for J; bases not matched to a gene: 3. CDR3 sequence reads: CASSLVDRANEQFF. The sequenced part of the CDR3 DNA is TGTGCCAGCAGCTTAGTAGACAGGGCCAATGAG.

Many counts were recorded for this clone. With the read ending 3 residues before the CDR3 end, the germline J gene is used to fill in that end. The gene calls are TRBV6-2 or TRBV6-3 and TRBJ2-1; 9 positions agree with TRBD2. Looked up from germline, CDR1 is MNHEY and CDR2 is SVGEGT. The CDR3 is 16 amino acids. After removal of 7 bases from V and 0 bases from J, the junction contained 7 bases not matched to a gene. The DNA read from the CDR3 is TGTGCCAGCACGATGCTAGCGGGGTACTCCTACAATGAG. Translated, it gives CASTMLAGYSYNE. In full, the CDR3 reads CASTMLAGYSYNEQFF.

With regard to this clone: The CDR3 is cut off 3 residues early in the read; its end comes from the germline J gene. The rearrangement joins TRBV7-3 to TRBJ1-1; TRBD1 matches 10 bases. Trimming removed 5 bases from V and 5 bases from J; junction bases left unmatched: 11. There are 16 residues in the CDR3. Germline CDR1 and CDR2: SGHTA and FQGTGA. The CDR3 sequence is CASSQSAGTGVTEAFF. The CDR3 bases that were read are TGTGCCAGCAGCCAATCTGCCGGGACAGGGGTAACTGAA.

As concerns this clone: The read terminates 3 residues before the CDR3 end, so the remaining end is supplied by the germline J gene. The chain carries TRBV19 and TRBJ1-2; possibly TRBD1 for D (5 bases). The CDR3 loop spans 14 amino acids. V dropped 0 bases and J dropped 4 bases, with 9 bases sitting between them. CDR1 is LNHDA, CDR2 SQIVND, per germline (reference sequence). CDR3 region: CASSIEGDGYGYTF. CDR3 bases read: TGTGCCAGTAGTATAGAAGGGGATGGCTATGGC.

With regard to this clone: At the DNA level, this CDR3 is encoded by other sequences in the same sample as well. The sequenced part of the CDR3 DNA is TGCAGTGCTAGCGGATACAGGGGTGAGACC. Encoded protein: CSASGYRGET. The full CDR3 protein reads CSASGYRGETQYF. This chain links TRBV20-1 with TRBJ2-5; 7 bases are a match to TRBD1. The read ends 3 residues before the CDR3 terminus; that terminus is restored from the germline J gene. V shed 3 bases and J 5 bases; nucleotides not matched to a gene: 6. From germline, CDR1 is DFQATT and CDR2 SNEGSKA (reference sequence). This CDR3 contains 13 residues.

About this clone itself: The read halts 3 residues ahead of the CDR3 end, with the missing end drawn from the germline J gene. This sequence joins TRBV18 and TRBJ2-5, with TRBD2 matching 9 bases. The CDR3 contains 16 residues. V trimming: 3 bases; J trimming: 5 bases; junction bases outside the gene matches: 10. Looked up from germline, CDR1 is KGHSH and CDR2 is LQKENI. Partial CDR3 DNA: TGTGCCAGCTCACCGAAGGCCGGCGGGGGGGCGGAGACC. This encodes CASSPKAGGGAET. The full-length CDR3 reads as CASSPKAGGGAETQYF.

In the case of this clone: The read falls 3 residues short of the CDR3 end, and the missing part is taken from the germline J gene. The chain is built from TRBV10-1 and TRBJ2-7; TRBD1 matches 11 bases. The junction had 6 bases not matched to a gene; V was cut back by 6 bases and J by 5 bases. The length of the CDR3 is 14 residues. CDR1 and CDR2 from the germline V gene are WNHNN and SYGVQD (reference sequence). The CDR3 loop is CASSRTGGGNEQYF. The CDR3 DNA, read in part, is TGCGCCAGCAGCCGGACAGGGGGCGGGAACGAG.